The 9 T cell receptor beta chains presented below share a single source sample, sequenced in a study of blood T cell repertoires in COVID-19. Using immunoSEQ multiplex PCR, the repertoire was profiled, and TCRdb retains in-frame clones only, with some absent. This table has about 420,000 clones, about 90% appearing once. The sequenced sample consisted of peripheral blood. The source is a man aged 18 to 35 with COVID-19, enrolled during active disease.

The chain carries TRBV19 and TRBJ2-7, with 8 positions matching TRBD1. V was clipped by 6 bases and J by 3 bases; unmatched bases: 10. Germline V gene sequence: CDR1 LNHDA, CDR2 SQIVND (reference sequence). The CDR3 spans 15 residues. CDR3 region: CASSPPGRGHYEQYF. The CDR3, as DNA: TGTGCCAGTAGCCCCCCCGGCAGGGGGCACTACGAGCAGTACTTC.

This clone was seen a single time. V gene TRBV19 combines with J gene TRBJ2-1; TRBD2 matches at 9 bases. Germline-derived CDR1 and CDR2 are LNHDA and SQIVND (reference sequence). The V and J ends lost 7 bases and 4 bases, in that order; junction bases with no gene match: 11. The length of the CDR3 is 16 residues. The CDR3 nucleotides read TGTGCCAGTACTCTTGGCGGGAGGGCCAGATACAATGAGCAGTTCTTC. Its translation is CASTLGGRARYNEQFF.

The rearrangement joins TRBV2 to TRBJ1-2, with D possibly matching TRBD1 (6 bases). The ends were cut back, 7 bases at V and 0 bases at J, with 12 bases in the middle. Germline V CDR1 and CDR2: SNHLY, FYNNEI. CDR3 length: 14 amino acids. For the CDR3, the DNA is TGTGCCAGCATTTGGCAGGGGACTAACTATGGCTACACCTTC. Encoded protein: CASIWQGTNYGYTF.

J is TRBJ1-1 and V is TRBV7-9, with a tentative D call TRBD1 (5 bases). The CDR3 totals 13 residues. Per germline, CDR1 SEHNR and CDR2 FQNEAQ (reference sequence). V lost 2 bases and J 6 bases, leaving 10 bases between the germline ends. CDR3 sequence reads: CASSLFQGPEAFF. In DNA, the CDR3 is TGTGCCAGCAGCTTATTTCAGGGTCCTGAAGCTTTCTTT.

The chain is built from TRBV6-5 and TRBJ2-7, with 11 positions matching TRBD1. V shed 6 bases, J shed 5 bases, and the junction held 3 bases outside the gene matches. The germline gives CDR1 MNHEY, CDR2 SVGAGI. There are 13 residues in the CDR3. CDR3: CASRDRGQHEQYF. CDR3 DNA: TGTGCCAGCAGGGACAGGGGGCAGCACGAGCAGTACTTC.

The chain recombines TRBV3-1 (or the pseudogene TRBV3-2) with TRBJ2-1; 9 bases line up with TRBD2. The J segment lost 6 bases and the V segment lost 3 bases, leaving 3 bases of the junction unmatched. Germline V gene sequence: CDR1 LGHDT, CDR2 YNNKEL (reference sequence). There are 14 residues in the CDR3. CDR3 loop: CASSHGTSSNEQFF. In nucleotides, the CDR3 is TGTGCCAGCAGCCACGGGACTAGCTCCAATGAGCAGTTCTTC.

The chain joins TRBV19 to TRBJ1-5; D is ambiguous. The CDR3 is 14 residues long. Germline V gene sequence: CDR1 LNHDA, CDR2 SQIVND (reference sequence). Trimming removed 3 bases at V and 6 bases at J, with 12 bases between. The CDR3 sequence: CASSIGSRGQPQHF. The CDR3 region has the DNA TGTGCCAGTAGTATCGGAAGTCGGGGTCAGCCCCAGCATTTT.

As regards this clone: Other DNA sequences from this sample encode an identical CDR3 as well. The chain couples TRBV5-4 to TRBJ2-1; possible D gene TRBD2, 5 bases. Germline CDR1 is SGHNT and CDR2 is YYREEE (reference sequence). Trimming stripped 0 bases from V and 3 bases from J, with 7 bases between. This CDR3 contains 14 residues. The chain's CDR3 is CASSLVSGYNEQFF. The CDR3 DNA is TGTGCCAGCAGCTTGGTGAGCGGCTACAATGAGCAGTTCTTC.

The V and J genes are TRBV29-1 and TRBJ2-4; TRBD2 is a possible D gene (5 bases). This CDR3 region has 17 residues. The V end was cut by 3 bases, the J end by 6 bases, with 24 bases between. Germline CDR1 SQVTM, CDR2 ANQGSEA. In DNA form, the CDR3 reads TGCAGCGTTGAGTTGACCCCCAGAGAGGGCGCCCGAAACATTCAGTACTTC. Translated, it gives CSVELTPREGARNIQYF.